This is a list of T cell receptor beta chains from one sample in a study of blood T cell repertoires in COVID-19. Clones were sequenced by immunoSEQ multiplex PCR, and TCRdb holds only the in-frame ones, with some missing. Of 200,000 to 300,000 clones in the sample, 70% to 85% were seen once. Material: peripheral blood. Receptors were obtained from a woman at least 80 years old with acute or convalescent COVID-19. Both conserved end residues are trimmed from each CDR3. Clone size is not always given. Where it is, it says once, few, many or a class for expanded clones.

J gene: TRBJ2-3
clone size: NA
V gene: TRBV4-2
CDR3 protein: ASSQVGGYTQY

J gene: TRBJ1-5
clone size: NA
V gene: TRBV27
CDR3 protein: ASSLEQGNQPQH

J gene: TRBJ1-1
clone size: NA
V gene: TRBV27
CDR3 protein: ASSLVRGRAEAF

J gene: TRBJ1-2
clone size: NA
V gene: TRBV5-1
CDR3 protein: ASTSTGDYGYT

J gene: TRBJ2-6
clone size: NA
V gene: TRBV4-1
CDR3 protein: ASSQERQGAFGANVLT

J gene: TRBJ2-1
clone size: NA
V gene: TRBV3-1/TRBV3-2
CDR3 protein: ASSQEGVAGEQF

J gene: TRBJ2-4
clone size: NA
V gene: TRBV7-2
CDR3 protein: ASSLGQGSLGVNIQY

J gene: TRBJ1-3
clone size: NA
V gene: TRBV7-2
CDR3 protein: ASSLAPGQGNTIY

J gene: TRBJ1-5
clone size: NA
V gene: TRBV6-5
CDR3 protein: ASRPDRDRQPQH

J gene: TRBJ1-1
clone size: NA
V gene: TRBV7-9
CDR3 protein: AVYNRGVETEAF

J gene: TRBJ2-5
clone size: NA
V gene: TRBV4-1
CDR3 protein: ASSQDHGAGGPETQY

J gene: TRBJ1-4
clone size: NA
V gene: TRBV5-1
CDR3 protein: ASSLTAQGQNEKLF

J gene: TRBJ2-3
clone size: NA
V gene: TRBV27
CDR3 protein: ATGLAGVDTQY

J gene: TRBJ1-5
clone size: NA
V gene: TRBV6-1
CDR3 protein: ASSEGPNQPQH

J gene: TRBJ2-1
clone size: once
V gene: TRBV3-1/TRBV3-2
CDR3 protein: ASSQEIGTSVNEQF

J gene: TRBJ1-1
clone size: NA
V gene: TRBV6-1
CDR3 protein: ASSESGGSGTEAF

J gene: TRBJ2-7
clone size: NA
V gene: TRBV7-8
CDR3 protein: ASSLRDSAYEQY

J gene: TRBJ2-2
clone size: NA
V gene: TRBV7-2
CDR3 protein: ASSLALAVAGELF

J gene: TRBJ1-1
clone size: NA
V gene: TRBV7-8
CDR3 protein: ASSLTDTEAF

J gene: TRBJ1-6
clone size: NA
V gene: TRBV28
CDR3 protein: ASNPGQGFSYNSPLH

J gene: TRBJ2-3
clone size: once
V gene: TRBV11-2
CDR3 protein: ASSPVASSSDTQY

J gene: TRBJ2-2
clone size: NA
V gene: TRBV13
CDR3 protein: ASSFLGTVNTGELF

J gene: TRBJ1-4
clone size: NA
V gene: TRBV3-1/TRBV3-2
CDR3 protein: ASSLRGAGDGEKLF

J gene: TRBJ1-1
clone size: NA
V gene: TRBV7-2
CDR3 protein: ASSPERGRDTEAF

J gene: TRBJ1-6
clone size: few
V gene: TRBV7-2
CDR3 protein: ASSLLGNSPLH

J gene: TRBJ1-5
clone size: NA
V gene: TRBV7-8
CDR3 protein: ASSPGVMPQH

J gene: TRBJ2-7
clone size: NA
V gene: TRBV3-1/TRBV3-2
CDR3 protein: ASSQDRAGTSGGQTYEQY

J gene: TRBJ2-3
clone size: NA
V gene: TRBV5-5
CDR3 protein: ASSVLGTSGGADTQY

J gene: TRBJ2-5
clone size: NA
V gene: TRBV12-5
CDR3 protein: ASGFRTGGRETQY

J gene: TRBJ1-6
clone size: NA
V gene: TRBV9
CDR3 protein: ASSAGDRVGTLH

J gene: TRBJ1-2
clone size: once
V gene: TRBV4-1
CDR3 protein: ASSQAGMEQNLYGYT

J gene: TRBJ2-5
clone size: NA
V gene: TRBV10-3
CDR3 protein: AISVGDRGTQY

J gene: TRBJ2-7
clone size: NA
V gene: TRBV19
CDR3 protein: ASSQGAYEQY

J gene: TRBJ1-5
clone size: NA
V gene: TRBV19
CDR3 protein: ASRTTGMSNQPQH

J gene: TRBJ1-5
clone size: NA
V gene: TRBV9
CDR3 protein: ASSVGGEDQPQH

J gene: TRBJ2-6
clone size: once
V gene: TRBV5-6
CDR3 protein: ASSFGNGANVLT

J gene: TRBJ2-7
clone size: NA
V gene: TRBV23-1
CDR3 protein: ASSQLGLAGTYEQY

J gene: TRBJ1-3
clone size: NA
V gene: TRBV2
CDR3 protein: ASSGAGRNTIY

J gene: TRBJ1-4
clone size: NA
V gene: TRBV19
CDR3 protein: ASGYGTGNEKLF

J gene: TRBJ2-7
clone size: NA
V gene: TRBV28
CDR3 protein: ASKGIRQGIYEQY

J gene: TRBJ2-2
clone size: NA
V gene: TRBV28
CDR3 protein: ASSLWNSGGANTGELF

J gene: TRBJ1-1
clone size: NA
V gene: TRBV19
CDR3 protein: ASSSGVDTEAF

J gene: TRBJ2-4
clone size: NA
V gene: TRBV6-6
CDR3 protein: ASKLAAGAKNIQY

J gene: TRBJ2-7
clone size: NA
V gene: TRBV3-1/TRBV3-2
CDR3 protein: ASSQGGYSYEQY

J gene: TRBJ2-7
clone size: NA
V gene: TRBV7-2
CDR3 protein: ASSPHGTGREQY

J gene: TRBJ1-2
clone size: NA
V gene: TRBV9
CDR3 protein: ASSVGTARSNYGYT

J gene: TRBJ2-5
clone size: few
V gene: TRBV6-5
CDR3 protein: ASSYSTGTQY

J gene: TRBJ1-5
clone size: NA
V gene: TRBV4-1
CDR3 protein: ASSRDRTQPQH

J gene: TRBJ2-5
clone size: NA
V gene: TRBV5-6
CDR3 protein: ASTIPGNQETQY

J gene: TRBJ2-2
clone size: many
V gene: TRBV19
CDR3 protein: ASSSTGTGGTGELF

J gene: TRBJ2-3
clone size: NA
V gene: TRBV28
CDR3 protein: ASSPPTGATSTDTQY

J gene: TRBJ2-2
clone size: NA
V gene: TRBV28
CDR3 protein: ASTGIRGTGELF

J gene: TRBJ2-7
clone size: few
V gene: TRBV6-5
CDR3 protein: ASAPGRNGGGEQY

J gene: TRBJ1-3
clone size: NA
V gene: TRBV11-2
CDR3 protein: ASGASDSGNTIY

J gene: TRBJ2-1
clone size: NA
V gene: TRBV28
CDR3 protein: ASSGLAGALVYNEQF

J gene: TRBJ2-2
clone size: NA
V gene: TRBV9
CDR3 protein: ASSDRGNLAGELF

J gene: TRBJ1-3
clone size: once
V gene: TRBV2
CDR3 protein: ASSLLRESSGNTIY

J gene: TRBJ2-1
clone size: NA
V gene: TRBV11-2
CDR3 protein: ASSLGGTSGGAGEQF

J gene: TRBJ1-1
clone size: few
V gene: TRBV15
CDR3 protein: ATSRDLLGGNTEAF

J gene: TRBJ1-2
clone size: NA
V gene: TRBV6-6
CDR3 protein: ASSKQQGAHT